Included here is one T cell receptor beta chain sequence, with context. Some clones are missing from TCRdb's copy, which holds only in-frame ones; the method was immunoSEQ multiplex PCR. The table lists a few hundred thousand clones, 70% to 90% of them singletons. The sample originates from a study of blood T cell repertoires in COVID-19. The overall study: Donors in the United States, Italy and Spain gave samples during acute or convalescent COVID-19.

Participant-reported clinical history was the basis for cohort assignment. CDR1 WSHSY and CDR2 SAAADI come from the germline V gene. The CDR3 contains 12 residues. Trimming cost V 3 bases and J 5 bases, with 4 bases left between them. This TCR was recovered from a woman aged 40 to 50 who had recovered from COVID-19. The chain is built from TRBV10-2 and TRBJ1-4; D call uncertain. Source material: PBMCs or T cells enriched from blood (not recorded which). CDR3 amino acids: CASSELNEKLFF. The CDR3 DNA reads TGCGCCAGCAGTGAACTAAATGAAAAACTGTTTTTT.